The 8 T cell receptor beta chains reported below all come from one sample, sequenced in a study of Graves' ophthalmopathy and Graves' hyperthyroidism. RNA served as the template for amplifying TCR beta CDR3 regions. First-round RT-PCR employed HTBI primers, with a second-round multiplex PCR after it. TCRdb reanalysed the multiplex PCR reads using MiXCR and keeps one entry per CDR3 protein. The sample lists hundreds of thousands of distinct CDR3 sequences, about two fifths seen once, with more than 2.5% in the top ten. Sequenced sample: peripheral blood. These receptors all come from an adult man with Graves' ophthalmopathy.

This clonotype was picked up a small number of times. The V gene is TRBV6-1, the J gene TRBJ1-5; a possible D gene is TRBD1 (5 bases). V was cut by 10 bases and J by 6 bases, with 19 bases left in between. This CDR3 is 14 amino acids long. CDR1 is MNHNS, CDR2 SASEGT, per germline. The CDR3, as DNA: TGTGCCACACTTGATTCAGGGAATTCTCAGCCCCAGCATTTT. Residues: CATLDSGNSQPQHF.

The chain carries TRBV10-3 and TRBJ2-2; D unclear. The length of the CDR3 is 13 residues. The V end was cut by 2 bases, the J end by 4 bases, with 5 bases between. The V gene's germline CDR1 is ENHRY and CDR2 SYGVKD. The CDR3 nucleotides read TGTGCCATCAGTGAGGGTTTCACCGGGGAGCTGTTTTTT. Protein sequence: CAISEGFTGELFF.

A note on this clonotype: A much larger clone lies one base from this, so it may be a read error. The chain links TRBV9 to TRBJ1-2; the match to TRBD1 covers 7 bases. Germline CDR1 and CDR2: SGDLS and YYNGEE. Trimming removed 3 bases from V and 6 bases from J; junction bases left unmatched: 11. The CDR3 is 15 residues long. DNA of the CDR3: TGTGCCAGCAGCGCCAGACAGGGTGGACGCGATGGCTACACCTTC. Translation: CASSARQGGRDGYTF.

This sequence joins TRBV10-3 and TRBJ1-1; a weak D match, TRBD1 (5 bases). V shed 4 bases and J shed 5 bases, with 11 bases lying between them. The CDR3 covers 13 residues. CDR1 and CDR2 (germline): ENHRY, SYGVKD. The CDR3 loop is CAISAAGKTEAFF. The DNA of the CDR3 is TGTGCCATCAGTGCGGCAGGGAAGACTGAAGCTTTCTTT.

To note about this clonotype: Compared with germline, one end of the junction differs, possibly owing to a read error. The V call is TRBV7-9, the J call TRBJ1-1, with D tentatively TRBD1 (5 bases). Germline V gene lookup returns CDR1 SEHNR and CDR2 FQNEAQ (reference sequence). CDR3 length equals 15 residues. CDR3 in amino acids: CASSQDGAGRDEAFF. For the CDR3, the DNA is TGCGCCAGCAGCCAAGATGGGGCAGGGCGGGATGAAGCTTTCTTT.

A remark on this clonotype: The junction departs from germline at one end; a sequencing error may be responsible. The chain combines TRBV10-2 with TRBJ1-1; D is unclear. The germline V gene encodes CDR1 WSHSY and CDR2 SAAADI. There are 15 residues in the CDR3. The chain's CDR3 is CASSYRTWGNTEAFF. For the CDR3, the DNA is TGTGCCAGCAGTTACCGGACCTGGGGGAACACTGAAGCTTTCTTT.

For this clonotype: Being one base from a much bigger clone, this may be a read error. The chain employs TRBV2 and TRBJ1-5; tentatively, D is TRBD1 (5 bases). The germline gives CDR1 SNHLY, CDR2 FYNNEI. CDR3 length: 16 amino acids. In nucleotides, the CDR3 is TGTGCCGGCAGTTTAGCCCCCACGGGGCGTGCTCAGCCCCAGCATTTT. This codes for CAGSLAPTGRAQPQHF.

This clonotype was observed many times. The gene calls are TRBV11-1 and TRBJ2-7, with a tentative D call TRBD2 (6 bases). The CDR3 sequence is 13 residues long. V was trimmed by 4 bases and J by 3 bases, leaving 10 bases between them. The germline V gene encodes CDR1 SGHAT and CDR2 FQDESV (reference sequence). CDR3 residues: CASSYAGGYEQYF. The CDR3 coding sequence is TGTGCCAGCAGCTACGCCGGGGGCTACGAGCAGTACTTC.